This is a list of T cell receptor beta chains from one sample in a study of cytomegalovirus exposure and HLA in healthy donors. Profiled with immunoSEQ multiplex PCR; TCRdb holds only in-frame clones, not every one. The sample has 50,000 to 55,000 clones, around 52% seen once. Source material: PBMCs. These receptors originate from a human donor in good health. The conserved cysteine and the conserved F or W are not part of the CDR3 here.

cdr3_aa | v_call | cdr3_length | j_call
ASPTGEETQY | TRBV21-1 | 10 | TRBJ2-5
SASQADTQY | TRBV20-1 | 9 | TRBJ2-3
AWSVWANRRGELF | TRBV30 | 13 | TRBJ2-2
ASSLGASTGGAF | TRBV7-6 | 12 | TRBJ1-1
ASSFLGIWDRGDTDTEAF | TRBV13 | 18 | TRBJ1-1
ASSPIKGGVRNTEAF | TRBV18 | 15 | TRBJ1-1
ASSIQESDQPQH | TRBV7-8 | 12 | TRBJ1-5
ASSQEDRDTYEQY | TRBV4-1 | 13 | TRBJ2-7
ASSSPGPEGSGANVLT | TRBV13 | 16 | TRBJ2-6
ASSQAGDRPYYGYT | TRBV4-3 | 14 | TRBJ1-2
ASRPGQGASYEQY | TRBV6-1 | 13 | -
ASSGGQGIDTQY | TRBV6-1 | 12 | TRBJ2-3
ASSERPGGSYGYT | TRBV6-1 | 13 | TRBJ1-2
ASSEALSGGAVQETQY | TRBV6-1 | 16 | TRBJ2-5
ASSQDRRVGYGYT | TRBV4-3 | 13 | TRBJ1-2
ATSRIGQGRPETQY | TRBV15 | 14 | TRBJ2-5
ASSQGPTVPDTQY | TRBV14 | 13 | TRBJ2-3
ASSPARGQDTQY | TRBV9 | 12 | TRBJ2-3
ASSQALPTGGAFTDTQY | TRBV4-2 | 17 | TRBJ2-3
SVGVTGGNTEAF | TRBV29-1 | 12 | TRBJ1-1
TSSRRWGGAGYP | TRBV1 | 12 | TRBJ1-2
ASSVVAGGTGELF | TRBV19 | 13 | TRBJ2-2
ASSVQGNAEKLF | TRBV5-1 | 12 | TRBJ1-4
ASSEGGSRDTEAF | TRBV19 | 13 | TRBJ1-1
ASSWDSRGEKLF | TRBV9 | 12 | TRBJ1-4
ASSESGGLPALDNEQF | TRBV6-1 | 16 | TRBJ2-1
ASRRAGLGTDTQY | TRBV2 | 13 | TRBJ2-3
ASSLGQQETQY | TRBV7-2 | 11 | TRBJ2-5
ASSQERSRPGYSQPQH | TRBV4-1 | 16 | TRBJ1-5
ASSSWTGANYGYT | TRBV5-4 | 13 | TRBJ1-2
ASSSGQNTDTQY | TRBV5-1 | 12 | TRBJ2-3
ASSERQVPYEQY | TRBV6-5 | 12 | TRBJ2-7
ASSSPTNREQY | TRBV7-9 | 11 | TRBJ2-7
ASSIVGATEAF | TRBV19 | 11 | TRBJ1-1
ATSRALRTGRNEKLF | TRBV15 | 15 | TRBJ1-4
ASSILDSGTGSYEQY | TRBV19 | 15 | TRBJ2-7
SVEDFPLTGTPTQY | TRBV29-1 | 14 | TRBJ2-3
ASSQDFYGSSYEQY | TRBV4-2 | 14 | TRBJ2-7
ASSRAPRNTGELF | TRBV18 | 13 | TRBJ2-2
ASSQRVSDYGYT | TRBV4-1 | 12 | TRBJ1-2
ASSLGQGANYGYT | TRBV7-2 | 13 | TRBJ1-2
ASSQQLAYEQY | TRBV6-6 | 11 | TRBJ2-7
ASSYSPEISYEQY | TRBV6-6 | 13 | TRBJ2-7
ASSTHRNSNQPQH | TRBV28 | 13 | TRBJ1-5
ASSIRGGGRTGELF | TRBV7-2 | 14 | TRBJ2-2
ASSQGTDRAYEQY | TRBV4-1 | 13 | TRBJ2-7
SSSPGTVEAF | TRBV7-9 | 10 | TRBJ1-1
ASSSRQGGYEQY | TRBV28 | 12 | TRBJ2-7
ASSLAGRGVTEAF | TRBV7-8 | 13 | TRBJ1-1
ASSSGNAIALGDEQF | TRBV5-4 | 15 | TRBJ2-1
ASSPRTSGGNEQF | TRBV18 | 13 | TRBJ2-1
ASSQFGTANQPQH | TRBV4-1 | 13 | TRBJ1-5
ASSLSQVQY | TRBV7-3 | 9 | TRBJ2-5
ASSPDREQY | TRBV18 | 9 | TRBJ2-7
ASSETLADPYNEQF | TRBV10-1 | 14 | TRBJ2-1
ASSLGVWGDYGYT | TRBV11-2 | 13 | TRBJ1-2
ASRPTGYTEAF | TRBV28 | 11 | TRBJ1-1
ASSLGLAGNQETQY | TRBV13 | 14 | TRBJ2-5
ASKGGTGDQETQY | TRBV11-2 | 13 | TRBJ2-5
ASGQSNYGYP | TRBV6-5 | 10 | TRBJ1-2